A selection of T cell receptor beta chains follows, all from one sample in a study of quantifying T cell responses using KT2 cells. TCRdb used MiXCR to reprocess the UMI-ligation and nested PCR reads, holding one entry per CDR3 protein. Found here are 40,000 to 60,000 distinct CDR3 sequences, roughly 12% of them singletons; the top ten hold 8% to 13%. The sequencing sample was made of PBMCs spiked with cells of the T cell clone KT2. The receptors were gathered from a human donor. CDR3s include the opening cysteine and the closing phenylalanine or tryptophan. Each record gives: clone size, V gene, D gene, J gene, CDR3 protein, CDR3 DNA. The D gene is left open where the match is weak. Size is omitted from some rows. Given values are once, few, many or a class for expanded clones.

>many|TRBV29-1|-|TRBJ2-5
CSSEVSATQYF
TGCAGCTCTGAAGTATCAGCGACCCAGTACTTC
>few|TRBV14|-|TRBJ2-2
CASSIPRTGPAGELFF
TGTGCCAGCAGCATCCCGCGCACAGGGCCGGCCGGGGAGCTGTTTTTT
>-|TRBV20-1|-|TRBJ2-7
CSAEIQGGGRQYF
TGCAGTGCAGAAATACAGGGTGGGGGAAGGCAGTACTTC
>few|TRBV2|TRBD2|TRBJ2-2
CASRGGLAKTGELFF
TGTGCCAGCAGAGGAGGACTAGCGAAAACCGGGGAGCTGTTTTTT
>many|TRBV10-3|TRBD2|TRBJ2-5
CAISPNSGGPQETQYF
TGTGCCATCAGTCCAAATAGCGGGGGCCCCCAAGAGACCCAGTACTTC
>-|TRBV5-4|-|TRBJ2-1
CASSPRTGNEQFF
TGTGCCAGCAGCCCAAGGACGGGCAATGAGCAGTTCTTC
>-|TRBV29-1|TRBD1|TRBJ2-1
CSVTGGAYNEQFF
TGCAGCGTTACAGGGGGCGCCTACAATGAGCAGTTCTTC
>-|TRBV2|-|TRBJ2-3
CASSYSGDTQYF
TGTGCCAGCAGTTATTCGGGAGATACGCAGTATTTT
>few|TRBV20-1|TRBD2|TRBJ2-7
CSATSPSGGLYEQYF
TGCAGTGCCACCTCTCCTAGCGGGGGTCTCTACGAGCAGTACTTC
>many|TRBV20-1|-|TRBJ2-7
CSARFGGVDYEQYF
TGCAGTGCTAGGTTTGGCGGGGTGGACTACGAGCAGTACTTC
>few|TRBV6-5|-|TRBJ1-1
CASSYSKTNTEAFF
TGTGCCAGCAGTTACTCGAAAACGAACACTGAAGCTTTCTTT
>few|TRBV20-1|TRBD2|TRBJ2-1
CSALLAGGPLSEQFF
TGCAGTGCTTTACTAGCGGGGGGGCCTTTGAGTGAGCAGTTCTTC
>once|TRBV5-6|-|TRBJ2-1
CASSLGIRAPAYNEQFF
TGTGCCAGCAGCTTGGGGATCCGGGCCCCAGCCTACAATGAGCAGTTCTTC
>-|TRBV28|-|TRBJ2-3
CASRPPLGASDTQYF
TGTGCCAGCAGACCCCCACTGGGGGCCTCAGATACGCAGTATTTT
>-|TRBV7-7|-|TRBJ2-5
CASSLGGTTQETQYF
TGTGCCAGCAGCTTGGGCGGTACCACTCAAGAGACCCAGTACTTC
>few|TRBV20-1|-|TRBJ1-5
CSARVVGSNQPQHF
TGCAGTGCTAGGGTGGTAGGAAGCAATCAGCCCCAGCATTTT
>few|TRBV12-3/TRBV12-4|-|TRBJ1-1
CASSLSFGVRYTEAFF
TGTGCCAGCAGTTTAAGTTTCGGGGTAAGGTACACTGAAGCTTTCTTT
>many|TRBV5-1|TRBD1|TRBJ1-4
CASSLGQGVGTNEKLFF
TGCGCCAGCAGCTTGGGGCAGGGGGTCGGCACTAATGAAAAACTGTTTTTT
>many|TRBV7-2|-|TRBJ2-3
CASSLGRAWGNTDTQYF
TGTGCCAGCAGCTTAGGCAGGGCGTGGGGTAACACAGATACGCAGTATTTT
>-|TRBV24-1|-|TRBJ2-5
CATSDPTMGPLQETQYF
TGTGCCACCAGTGATCCCACTATGGGACCGCTCCAAGAGACCCAGTACTTC
>many|TRBV6-2/TRBV6-3|-|TRBJ2-3
CASSPQGRPGTDTQYF
TGTGCCAGCAGCCCCCAGGGGCGGCCGGGCACAGATACGCAGTATTTT
>many|TRBV29-1|-|TRBJ1-2
CSVVRGTADYGYTF
TGCAGCGTTGTTCGGGGGACGGCGGACTATGGCTACACCTTC
>few|TRBV5-4|-|TRBJ2-3
CASSLGGGPPDTQYF
TGTGCCAGCAGCTTGGGGGGGGGGCCCCCAGATACGCAGTATTTT
>-|TRBV10-3|TRBD2|TRBJ2-3
CAISGASGRRSDTQYF
TGTGCCATCAGTGGGGCTAGCGGGAGGAGGTCAGATACGCAGTATTTT
>-|TRBV29-1|-|TRBJ1-1
CSVGRGDTEAFF
TGCAGCGTTGGGAGGGGGGACACTGAAGCTTTCTTT
>-|TRBV20-1|TRBD2|TRBJ2-7
CSAPRLAGDYEQYF
TGCAGTGCTCCTCGACTAGCGGGAGACTACGAGCAGTACTTC
>few|TRBV7-2|-|TRBJ1-1
CASSPGGLRTEAFF
TGTGCCAGCAGCCCGGGGGGGCTGAGAACTGAAGCTTTCTTT
>few|TRBV29-1|-|TRBJ1-2
CSVEEGGGYGYTF
TGCAGCGTTGAAGAGGGGGGGGGCTATGGCTACACCTTC
>few|TRBV7-8|-|TRBJ2-7
CASSLSDYPYEQYF
TGTGCCAGCAGCTTATCAGATTACCCCTACGAGCAGTACTTC
>-|TRBV4-1|TRBD2|TRBJ2-3
CASSRLGLAGDTQYF
TGCGCCAGCAGCCGGCTGGGACTAGCGGGGGATACGCAGTATTTT
>-|TRBV12-3/TRBV12-4|TRBD1|TRBJ2-7
CASSAQGAGTYEQYF
TGTGCCAGCAGTGCGCAGGGGGCAGGGACCTACGAGCAGTACTTC
>-|TRBV7-9|-|TRBJ2-2
CASSSRTENTGELFF
TGTGCCAGCAGCTCAAGGACAGAGAACACCGGGGAGCTGTTTTTT
>many|TRBV7-2|TRBD2|TRBJ2-3
CASSSLAGGPDTQYF
TGTGCCAGCAGCTCATTAGCGGGGGGGCCAGATACGCAGTATTTT